The sequence of this T cell receptor beta chain was determined in a study of blood T cell repertoires in COVID-19. In the authors' workflow: Amplification of reference gene primers provided the estimated nucleated cell counts. The table came from immunoSEQ multiplex PCR; TCRdb's copy has only in-frame clones and leaves some out. The DNA was the basis for D and trimming; V, J and clone size are from that table. This table holds 400,000 or so clones, around 90% found once. The CDR3 extends over 16 amino acids. V was clipped by 5 bases and J by 2 bases; unmatched bases: 10. Germline V gives CDR1 SGHTA, CDR2 FQGNSA. Individuals drawn from 24 US areas were about 18 to 95 years old. Cohorts were assigned according to the clinical history that participants reported.

Material: PBMCs or T cells enriched from blood (not recorded which). This clonotype was sampled from a woman in her thirties or forties with acute COVID-19. This sequence joins TRBV7-2 and TRBJ2-3, with 7 bases lining up with TRBD1. CDR3 residues: CASSRRDSQSTDTQYF. The CDR3 DNA reads TGTGCCAGCAGCCGCCGGGACAGCCAATCCACAGATACGCAGTATTTT.